This paragraph reports one T cell receptor (beta chain). Its antigen is unidentified. Patient tissue came from resections in Japan or China, 2014–2017. Each case's diagnosis was confirmed by two pathologists on H&E. CDR1 is SGHTA, CDR2 FQGNSA, per germline. The germline V and J ends were trimmed by 1 base and 8 bases, with 11 bases remaining between them. This CDR3 has 13 amino acids. The protocol was immunoSEQ multiplex PCR, while the TCRdb copy is restricted to in-frame clones and leaves out a portion. Of several thousand clones in the sample, roughly 78% were seen once. This sample stems from a study of immune evolution from preneoplasia to lung adenocarcinoma. Study-wide findings and caveats: Normal lung had highest clonality; later lesions appeared denser, more diverse. Top clone frequencies peaked in normal lung, apparently declining through invasive adenocarcinoma.

The V gene is TRBV7-2, the J gene TRBJ1-2; D uncertain. What was sequenced was FFPE adjacent normal lung tissue. This sequence originates from a person aged 55-85 years with lung adenocarcinoma. The chain's CDR3 is CASSLVGSRGYTF. The CDR3 DNA sequence: TGTGCCAGCAGCTTAGTAGGGTCGCGCGGCTACACCTTC.